Included here is one T cell receptor (beta chain) sequence, with context. This clonotype was counted between two and nine times. The antigen it recognizes is unknown. No base qualities exist here, and no much larger clone lies one base off it. This sample was included in a study of post-analysis software for immune sequencing data (dated by TCRdb to the mid-2010s). Context from the whole study: Recorded disease courses included relapsing-remitting, secondary progressive and progressive-relapsing multiple sclerosis, with some patients lacking subtype annotation. The patient repertoires were set against under 12 previously published healthy control repertoires from donors whose ages ranged from roughly 6 to 27 years. A subset of samples was prepared in parallel using single-end sample barcoding, then pooled and co-amplified after Illumina adapter ligation. What the study reported, not specific to this receptor: Four or five TRBV segments, including TRBV5-6, TRBV5-1 and TRBV20-1, were significantly more frequent in patients than controls. The control group was slightly older than the multiple sclerosis patient group. Multiple sclerosis patients had significantly lower normalized Chao1 diversity than controls, a result that suggests substantial peripheral T-cell clonal expansion. Strong co-clustering of samples prepared in the same batch was shown by direct clustering with F measure, prompting a batch-effect correction.

Library creation used PCR. TCRdb lists the instrument as Illumina HiSeq 2500. To reduce PCR and sequencing biases, unique molecular identifiers were incorporated into the TCR beta cDNA libraries. Every 1 to 10 million input T cells yielded about 500,000 cDNA molecules, meaning each molecule approximated one T cell. Patient libraries were prepared and sequenced with the same protocol used for the earlier healthy control dataset. Samples belonging to the same batch were prepared together, multiplexed and sequenced on a shared HiSeq lane. Under the source paper's analysis protocol: MIGEC handled the raw barcoded reads, throwing out single-read molecular identifier groups before consensus assembly and CDR3 extraction. Clonotype tables were post-analysed with VDJtools, normalizing diversity by down-sampling all datasets to the smallest sample size. To correct batch-related cross-sample contamination, repertoire overlap clustering matched CDR3 amino acid sequences but not nucleotide sequences. Starting from the raw public reads, TCRdb applied fastp trimming at Q25, assembled clones with MiXCR and retained in-frame beta chains. Each record represents a unique CDR3 protein, reported with the most common genes and DNA among its rows. TCRdb assigned the V and J calls; the authors' analysis was not used. The sample contains hundreds of thousands of distinct CDR3 sequences, about 32% of them found a single time. The top ten clones comprise around 0.6% of the sample.

CDR3 length: 15 amino acids, cysteine to phenylalanine. Left in the record is the CDR3 DNA by itself, 45 bases read in frame from the first base. CDR1 and CDR2 were assigned from the germline V gene (reference sequence) as DFQATT and SNEGSKA. V is clipped by 3 bases and J by 2 bases, and the sequence between their germline boundaries is 16 bases long. To demonstrate the VDJtools post-analysis software, TCR beta repertoires were profiled from the peripheral blood of 13 young patients with multiple sclerosis. The multiple sclerosis patients were children and adolescents ranging in age from about 6 to 16 years.

This sequence was found in a girl aged 5 to 17 with multiple sclerosis. This receptor chain uses TRBV20-1 and TRBJ2-5; TRBD2 is perhaps the D gene, given 5 matching bases. Sequenced sample: blood. The CDR3 protein sequence reads: CSASSMSGGQETQYF. The nucleotide sequence is given as TGCAGTGCTAGTTCGATGTCCGGCGGGCAAGAGACCCAGTACTTC.